This entry lists 17 T cell receptor beta chains sequenced from one sample in a study of OX40 agonist ivuxolimab in advanced cancers. Profiled with immunoSEQ multiplex PCR; TCRdb holds only in-frame clones, not every one. The sample includes 25,000 to 40,000 clones, 84% seen only once; the top ten take approximately 21%. The sequences come from CD4+ or CD8+ T cells sorted from blood, collected in a trial of the OX40 agonist ivuxolimab. Receptors originate from an adult with an advanced solid tumor such as melanoma, head and neck, liver or kidney cancer.

This clone was counted a single time. The V gene is TRBV5-1, the J gene TRBJ2-1, with no clear D. The CDR3 extends over 13 amino acids. CDR1 and CDR2 from the germline V gene are SGHRS and YFSETQ. The germline V and J ends were trimmed by 7 bases and 2 bases, with 10 bases remaining between them. This CDR3 is CASHDGPYNEQFF. As DNA, the CDR3 is TGCGCCAGCCACGATGGCCCCTACAATGAGCAGTTCTTC.

The CDR3, as DNA: TGTGCCAGCTGTCGTGTGGACAAACCCTACGAGCAGTACTTC. Amino acids: CASCRVDKPYEQYF. J is TRBJ2-7 and V is TRBV28; possibly TRBD1 for D (5 bases). V was trimmed by 8 bases and J by 2 bases, leaving 16 bases between them. The CDR3 runs to 14 residues. CDR1 and CDR2 (germline): MDHEN, SYDVKM.

This chain uses TRBV30 with TRBJ2-7, with 8 bases fitting TRBD1. The trim removed 3 bases at V and 0 bases at J, leaving 1 base unmatched. CDR1 is GTSNPN and CDR2 is SVGIG in the germline V gene (reference sequence). The CDR3 spans 13 residues. The DNA of the CDR3 is TGTGCCTGGAGGGACAGGGCCTCCTACGAGCAGTACTTC. Its protein is CAWRDRASYEQYF.

The V and J genes are TRBV19 and TRBJ1-1; unclear D gene. V lost 3 bases to trimming and J lost 4 bases, with 9 bases between them. Germline V gene lookup returns CDR1 LNHDA and CDR2 SQIVND (reference sequence). The CDR3 consists of 13 residues. CDR3 sequence (DNA): TGTGCCAGTAGTATCGGGCCCGGCACTGAAGCTTTCTTT. This translates into CASSIGPGTEAFF.

J is TRBJ1-2 and V is TRBV7-9, with 10 nucleotides matching TRBD1. Trimming took 1 base from V and 2 from J; bases not matched to a gene: 7. Germline lookup yields CDR1 SEHNR and CDR2 FQNEAQ (reference sequence). The CDR3 totals 17 residues. The CDR3 bases are TGTGCCAGCAGCTTAGTCGGGACAGGGGACAGCAACTATGGCTACACCTTC. This encodes CASSLVGTGDSNYGYTF.

The chain employs TRBV7-3 and TRBJ2-3, with 10 bases aligning to TRBD2. CDR1 is SGHTA, CDR2 FQGTGA, per germline. V was clipped by 3 bases and J by 5 bases; unmatched bases: 5. The CDR3 is made up of 15 amino acids. CDR3 sequence reads: CASSLSGGAVDTQYF. As DNA, the CDR3 is TGTGCCAGCAGCTTGAGCGGGGGGGCAGTAGATACGCAGTATTTT.

This chain uses TRBV6-1 with TRBJ2-3; 14 bases match TRBD2. J was trimmed by 2 bases and V by 3 bases; bases with no gene match: 10. This CDR3 is 19 amino acids long. From germline, CDR1 is MNHNS and CDR2 SASEGT. CDR3 residues: CASSDFGLAGGPYTDTQYF. As DNA, the CDR3 is TGTGCCAGCAGTGATTTCGGACTAGCGGGAGGCCCCTACACAGATACGCAGTATTTT.

The genes are TRBV12-5 and TRBJ1-4; perhaps TRBD1 as D (6 bases). V was shortened by 4 bases and J by 0 bases, with 18 bases between the two germline ends. The CDR3 consists of 18 residues. Germline V gene sequence: CDR1 LGHNT, CDR2 FRNRAP. The CDR3 DNA sequence: TGTGCTAGTGGTTCGGAAGGGGGTTTTTCAACAACTAATGAAAAACTGTTTTTT. Translation gives CASGSEGGFSTTNEKLFF.

The V and J genes are TRBV4-3 and TRBJ1-4; D gene ambiguous. CDR1 is LGHNA and CDR2 is YSLEER in the germline V gene. V lost 0 bases to trimming and J lost 0 bases, with 5 bases between them. The CDR3 runs to 15 residues. The CDR3 DNA is TGCGCCAGCAGCCAAGATGGGGCAACTAATGAAAAACTGTTTTTT. Its protein product is CASSQDGATNEKLFF.

The genes are TRBV13 and TRBJ2-7, with 12 positions matching TRBD2. With V trimmed by 5 bases and J by 6 bases, 11 bases remained unmatched. Germline V gene sequence: CDR1 PRHDT, CDR2 FYEKMQ (reference sequence). CDR3 length: 16 residues. CDR3 loop: CASSRGETSGGPEQYF. The CDR3 region has the DNA TGTGCCAGCAGCAGAGGGGAGACTAGCGGGGGACCCGAGCAGTACTTC. Full variable domain (outside the CDR3, taken from reference TRBV13 and TRBJ2-7): AAGVIQSPRHLIKEKRETATLKCYPIPRHDTVYWYQQGPGQDPQFLISFYEKMQSDKGSIPDRFSAQQFSDYHSELNMSSLELGDSALYFCASSRGETSGGPEQYFGPGTRLTVT.

The V gene is TRBV27, the J gene TRBJ2-2; possibly TRBD1 or TRBD2 for D (6 bases each). The CDR3 has 14 residues. Per the germline V gene, CDR1 is MNHEY and CDR2 is SMNVEV (reference sequence). V lost 7 bases to trimming and J lost 7 bases, with 16 bases between them. The CDR3 coding sequence is TGTGCCAGCACCGGGGGCCCGGACATCGGGGAGCTGTTTTTT. Its protein is CASTGGPDIGELFF.

This clone showed up just a few times. The V call is TRBV9, the J call TRBJ2-7; D is perhaps TRBD1 or TRBD2 (7 bases each). CDR3 length: 15 residues. CDR1 and CDR2 from the germline V gene are SGDLS and YYNGEE. Trimming removed 0 bases at V and 7 bases at J, with 17 bases between. CDR3 nucleotides: TGTGCCAGCAGCGTAGAATACAGGGGAGGGGAGGAGCAGTACTTC. Translated, it gives CASSVEYRGGEEQYF.

This chain connects TRBV12-5 to TRBJ2-1, with D hard to call. There are 16 residues in the CDR3. Trimming removed 1 base at V and 4 bases at J, with 14 bases between. CDR1 and CDR2 from the germline V gene are LGHNT and FRNRAP. The CDR3 coding sequence is TGTGCTAGTGGTTTGGGCTACCTCTCGCCTTACAATGAGCAGTTCTTC. Translating gives CASGLGYLSPYNEQFF.

V gene TRBV7-3 combines with J gene TRBJ2-1, with a weak D call TRBD1 (6 bases). Trimming shortened V by 3 bases and J by 7 bases, and 13 bases separated the two germline ends. Per the germline V gene, CDR1 is SGHTA and CDR2 is FQGTGA. CDR3 length: 14 residues. The CDR3 spells CASSFSSGANEQFF. As DNA, the CDR3 is TGTGCCAGCAGCTTTTCGTCAGGGGCGAATGAGCAGTTCTTC. Supplemented by reference TRBV7-3 and TRBJ2-1, the full variable domain reads GAGVSQTPSNKVTEKGKYVELRCDPISGHTALYWYRQSLGQGPEFLIYFQGTGAADDSGLPNDRFFAVRPEGSVSTLKIQRTERGDSAVYLCASSFSSGANEQFFGPGTRLTVL.

The chain joins TRBV6-6 to TRBJ1-1, with 7 bases identical to TRBD1. The CDR3 is 12 amino acids. Per the germline V gene, CDR1 is MNHNY and CDR2 is SVGAGI (reference sequence). V lost 6 bases and J lost 6; bases outside the gene matches: 4. CDR3 DNA: TGTGCCAGCAGCATTGGACAGGCTGAAGCTTTCTTT. It yields the protein CASSIGQAEAFF.

The V and J genes are TRBV15 and TRBJ1-2; maybe TRBD1 (6 bases). The CDR3 totals 19 residues. Germline values: CDR1 LNHNV, CDR2 YYDKDF (reference sequence). V was trimmed by 0 bases and J by 1 base, leaving 21 bases between them. In DNA, the CDR3 is TGTGCCACCAGCAGAGATGTATTCGGGGGGCGGTTGATTAACTATGGCTACACCTTC. Amino acids: CATSRDVFGGRLINYGYTF.

The V gene is TRBV10-3, the J gene TRBJ2-7; 7 nucleotides align to TRBD1. This CDR3 is built from 16 residues. CDR1 and CDR2 from the germline V gene are ENHRY and SYGVKD. The V segment lost 2 bases and the J segment 0 bases; nucleotides outside the gene matches: 7. The CDR3 loop reads CAISETPGDSSYEQYF. The CDR3 nucleotides are TGTGCCATCAGTGAGACCCCAGGGGACAGCTCCTACGAGCAGTACTTC.